This TCR beta chain was sequenced for a study of read filtering for tumor transcriptome and immune sequencing. Study at large: Among patients, 17 to 20 were male and about 15 female, aged roughly 45 to 90 (mean approximately 60). R-ISS stage counts were about eight for I, 15 to 20 for II, roughly seven for III. After DNase treatment, RNA was made into whole-transcriptome libraries.

The library was built from around 380 ng RNA with molecular barcoded adaptors for alpha/delta and beta/gamma chains. One entry per CDR3 protein, called by TCRdb with MiXCR from the reads. The repertoire holds fewer than 100,000 distinct CDR3 sequences, with 9% to 15% as singletons. Bone marrow was sampled from every patient at the time of active disease. This clonotype was recorded at least ten times. V lost 5 bases and J 0 bases, leaving 4 bases between the germline ends. This CDR3 spans 12 amino acids. Material for sequencing was a population of CD138-negative cells sorted from bone marrow. This chain connects TRBV12-3 or TRBV12-4 to TRBJ1-1; D gene ambiguous. This receptor was taken from a donor older than 35 with multiple myeloma. The CDR3 coding sequence is TGTGCCAGCAGTCAAGTGAACACTGAAGCTTTCTTT. Protein sequence: CASSQVNTEAFF.